This paragraph covers one T cell receptor beta chain sequence. The sample is drawn from a study of blood T cell repertoires in COVID-19. As handled by the study authors: Amplification with reference gene primers provided the estimates of nucleated cell counts. The data were produced by immunoSEQ multiplex PCR, yet TCRdb's version contains in-frame clones alone and is incomplete. D and trimming come from the DNA, and the V and J calls and clone size come from that table. The data contain roughly 25,000 clones, around 61% of them singletons. This CDR3 is built from 17 residues. V was clipped by 0 bases and J by 5 bases; unmatched bases: 9. Germline assignment: CDR1 SGDLS and CDR2 YYNGEE.

The chain has TRBV9 and TRBJ2-3; 10 nucleotides line up with TRBD1. This clonotype was obtained from a man aged 55 to 69 with active or convalescent COVID-19. The specimen was peripheral blood. The CDR3 nucleotides are TGTGCCAGCAGCGTAGACACGGGACAGGGGATTAAAGATACGCAGTATTTT. Translating it yields CASSVDTGQGIKDTQYF.